The rows below give T cell receptor beta chains drawn from one sample of a study of blood T cell repertoires in COVID-19. The data were produced by immunoSEQ multiplex PCR, yet TCRdb's version contains in-frame clones alone and is incomplete. The sample holds about 250,000 clones, roughly nine tenths seen once. Sequencing was done on a sample of peripheral blood. These receptors were collected from a man aged 18 to 29 with active or convalescent COVID-19. Both conserved end residues are part of each CDR3. Fields, in order: J gene, clone size, V gene, D gene, CDR3 DNA, CDR3 protein. A D gene is named only where the DNA matches it firmly. Where a row states a size, it is once, few, many or the class of an expanded clone; other rows omit it.

J: TRBJ2-1
size: -
V: TRBV19
D: -
DNA: TGTGCCAGTAGTATAGATCGAGGAGGGGGCGCAGGGTTCAATGAGCAGTTCTTC
CDR3: CASSIDRGGGAGFNEQFF

J: TRBJ1-6
size: -
V: TRBV2
D: -
DNA: TGTGCCAGCAGCGGACCTGCGGGGCAGTCACCCCTCCACTTT
CDR3: CASSGPAGQSPLHF

J: TRBJ1-1
size: -
V: TRBV6-5
D: -
DNA: TGTGCCAGCAGGGTAACGGAGGAGAACACTGAAGCTTTCTTT
CDR3: CASRVTEENTEAFF

J: TRBJ1-2
size: few
V: TRBV14
D: TRBD1
DNA: TGTGCCAGCAGCCCCGGGGACAGGGTTCACTATGGCTACACCTTC
CDR3: CASSPGDRVHYGYTF

J: TRBJ1-2
size: -
V: TRBV11-1
D: -
DNA: TGTGCCAGCAGTTCAGGCCTTAACTATGGCTACACCTTC
CDR3: CASSSGLNYGYTF

J: TRBJ2-2
size: -
V: TRBV7-9
D: -
DNA: TGTGCCAGCAGCTTAGATCCTACCCGATCGAGGGACACCGGGGAGCTGTTTTTT
CDR3: CASSLDPTRSRDTGELFF

J: TRBJ2-5
size: -
V: TRBV10-3
D: -
DNA: TGTGCCATCGTAGGGGTTAGGGAGACCCAGTACTTC
CDR3: CAIVGVRETQYF

J: TRBJ2-1
size: -
V: TRBV29-1
D: TRBD1
DNA: TGCAGCGCTACAGGGGGAAATTACAATGAGCAGTTCTTC
CDR3: CSATGGNYNEQFF

J: TRBJ1-2
size: -
V: TRBV7-9
D: TRBD1
DNA: TGTGCCAGCAGCTTAGGACAGGGGAAGGATGGCTACACCTTC
CDR3: CASSLGQGKDGYTF

J: TRBJ1-2
size: few
V: TRBV27
D: -
DNA: TGTGCCAGCAGATGGGCTGGTGGCTACACCTTC
CDR3: CASRWAGGYTF

J: TRBJ2-2
size: -
V: TRBV10-1
D: TRBD2
DNA: TGCGCCAGCAGTGACGCCGGGGGGACCGGGGAGCTGTTTTTT
CDR3: CASSDAGGTGELFF

J: TRBJ2-7
size: -
V: TRBV29-1
D: -
DNA: TGCAGCGTTGTTCTGGACAGCTACGAGCAGTACTTC
CDR3: CSVVLDSYEQYF

J: TRBJ1-1
size: -
V: TRBV7-9
D: -
DNA: TGTGCCAGCAGCCGTGGGGGCGTGAACACTGAAGCTTTCTTT
CDR3: CASSRGGVNTEAFF

J: TRBJ1-2
size: once
V: TRBV5-6
D: TRBD1
DNA: TGTGCCAGCAGCTTTGGGACAGGGCCTGCTAACTATGGCTACACCTTC
CDR3: CASSFGTGPANYGYTF

J: TRBJ1-1
size: -
V: TRBV9
D: -
DNA: TGTGCCAGCAGCTACAGGGATAACACTGAAGCTTTCTTT
CDR3: CASSYRDNTEAFF

J: TRBJ2-7
size: -
V: TRBV4-3
D: TRBD1
DNA: TGCGCCAGCAGCCAAGACCGACAGGGGGGATACGAGCAGTACTTC
CDR3: CASSQDRQGGYEQYF

J: TRBJ2-7
size: -
V: TRBV7-3
D: -
DNA: TGTGCCAGCAGCTTATCGAGTAGCGGAGCCTACGAGCAGTACTTC
CDR3: CASSLSSSGAYEQYF

J: TRBJ2-1
size: -
V: TRBV6-4
D: TRBD2
DNA: TGTGCCAGCAGTGTTTTGCCGGGACTAGCGGCCCGATCTCAGCAGTTCTTC
CDR3: CASSVLPGLAARSQQFF

J: TRBJ1-2
size: -
V: TRBV25-1
D: -
DNA: TGTGCCAGCAGTGAGCCAAAGGGGGATAGGAGTGGCTACACCTTC
CDR3: CASSEPKGDRSGYTF

J: TRBJ2-3
size: -
V: TRBV28
D: -
DNA: TGTGCCAGCACATCCGCTCGGGATACGCAGTATTTT
CDR3: CASTSARDTQYF

J: TRBJ2-7
size: -
V: TRBV6-1
D: -
DNA: TGTGCCAGCAGTGATTACCTGCGGGGGCAGTACTTC
CDR3: CASSDYLRGQYF

J: TRBJ1-4
size: -
V: TRBV2
D: TRBD1
DNA: TGTGCCAGCGGCCTCGGGACAGACAGTGAAAAACTGTTTTTT
CDR3: CASGLGTDSEKLFF

J: TRBJ1-1
size: -
V: TRBV19
D: TRBD1
DNA: TGTGCCAGTAGTATATTGAGCCAGGGGGCCACTGAAGCTTTCTTT
CDR3: CASSILSQGATEAFF

J: TRBJ2-7
size: -
V: TRBV27
D: TRBD2
DNA: TGTGCCAGCTTGGGTTTCGGGGGGGGACACGAGCAGTACTTC
CDR3: CASLGFGGGHEQYF

J: TRBJ2-7
size: -
V: TRBV9
D: TRBD2
DNA: TGTGCCAGCAGCGTAGGGGTTAGCGGGAGCATCCACGAGCAGTACTTC
CDR3: CASSVGVSGSIHEQYF

J: TRBJ2-5
size: -
V: TRBV2
D: -
DNA: TGTGCCAGCAGACAGGGTCGGGAGACCCAGTACTTC
CDR3: CASRQGRETQYF

J: TRBJ2-7
size: -
V: TRBV6-5
D: TRBD1
DNA: TGTGCCAGCAGCTCGACCGGGACAGACTACTACGAGCAGTACTTC
CDR3: CASSSTGTDYYEQYF

J: TRBJ1-2
size: -
V: TRBV24-1
D: TRBD1
DNA: TGTGCCACCAGTGATCCGGGACAGGGGCCACCTTATGGCTACACCTTC
CDR3: CATSDPGQGPPYGYTF

J: TRBJ2-5
size: -
V: TRBV18
D: -
DNA: TGTGCCAGCTCACCCCGGGACTCCCAGGAGACCCAGTACTTC
CDR3: CASSPRDSQETQYF

J: TRBJ2-5
size: -
V: TRBV30
D: TRBD1
DNA: TGTGCCTGGAGTGTAGAAGGGGGCCAGACCCAGTACTTC
CDR3: CAWSVEGGQTQYF

J: TRBJ1-3
size: -
V: TRBV19
D: -
DNA: TGTGCCAGTAGCCAAGGAGGGCCTTATGGAAGCTCTGGAAACACCATATATTTT
CDR3: CASSQGGPYGSSGNTIYF

J: TRBJ2-1
size: -
V: TRBV7-9
D: -
DNA: TGTGCCAGCAGCTTAACCCCCGGGCAGGGGCGCTACAATGAGCAGTTCTTC
CDR3: CASSLTPGQGRYNEQFF

J: TRBJ2-3
size: once
V: TRBV11-2
D: -
DNA: TGTGCCAGCAGCTCGGATTTTAGCGGTGTTACAGATACGCAGTATTTT
CDR3: CASSSDFSGVTDTQYF